This TCR beta chain was recovered during a study of tumor-infiltrating lymphocytes in primary liver carcinoma. J was trimmed by 2 bases and V by 7 bases; bases with no gene match: 8. The CDR3 has 15 amino acids. The germline V gene has CDR1 SNHLY and CDR2 FYNNEI. Germline DNA was extracted too, while blood RNA derived from unsorted whole blood. The input was approximately 0.45 ug total RNA; TCR beta cDNA was made from it with a constant-region primer. ARM-PCR, slightly modified, supplied the TCR beta libraries through three nested multiplex PCR rounds. Running around 9 cycles apiece, the first two PCR rounds relied on TRBV1-TRBV30 forward primers together with a C-beta reverse primer. From the multiplex PCR reads, TCRdb called clonotypes with MiXCR, one entry per CDR3 protein. The sample has about 320,000 distinct CDR3 sequences; roughly 60% are singletons.

Specimen: peripheral blood. This clonotype was sampled from a man aged 40-55 years with primary liver carcinoma and hepatitis B virus infection. The rearrangement joins TRBV2 to TRBJ2-5; 9 bases align to TRBD2. The CDR3 is CASTTGGRGQETQYF. As DNA, the CDR3 is TGTGCCAGCACCACTGGCGGGAGGGGTCAAGAGACCCAGTACTTC.